This TCR beta chain stems from a study of technical replicates of blood from several donors. This clone has more than one count but fewer than ten. CDR3 length: 12 residues. V was shortened by 1 base and J by 5 bases, with 5 bases between the two germline ends. CDR1 PRHDT and CDR2 FYEKMQ come from the germline V gene (reference sequence). Sequencing used immunoSEQ multiplex PCR; TCRdb keeps in-frame clones, though not all of them. The data show fewer than 90,000 clones, 94% seen once. The sequencing input was T cells isolated from PBMCs. This TCR derives from a human donor in good health. J is TRBJ1-1 and V is TRBV13; TRBD1 is a possible D gene (5 bases). The CDR3, as DNA: TGTGCCAGCAGCTTAGCAGGGACTGAAGCTTTCTTT. It yields the protein CASSLAGTEAFF.